A selection of T cell receptor beta chains follows, all from one sample in a study of response to subunit inactivated influenza vaccine. One entry per CDR3 protein results from TCRdb running MiXCR on the RT-PCR reads. This sample has approximately 530,000 distinct CDR3 sequences, with 10% to 15% found just once. The sequencing used PBMCs from blood, collected about 40 days after vaccination. The receptor source for this set is a man between 45 and 60 years old who received an inactivated influenza vaccine. Both conserved end residues are part of each CDR3. The D gene is left open where the match is weak. Expanded clones get a size class; other rows say once, few or many, or leave the size out.

clone size: .
J gene: TRBJ2-1
V gene: TRBV7-9
D gene: TRBD1
CDR3 DNA: TGTGCCAGCAGCTTGGTGGGACAGAGCTACAATGAGCAGTTCTTC
CDR3 protein: CASSLVGQSYNEQFF

clone size: .
J gene: TRBJ2-1
V gene: TRBV7-9
D gene: TRBD2
CDR3 DNA: TGTGCCAGCAGCTTTATTAGCGGGAGGGCCTACAATGAGCAGTTCTTC
CDR3 protein: CASSFISGRAYNEQFF

clone size: few
J gene: TRBJ1-2
V gene: TRBV4-2
D gene: .
CDR3 DNA: TGTGCCAGCAGCCAAGAGGGGGGGCGCCAGCTTTATGGCTACACCTTC
CDR3 protein: CASSQEGGRQLYGYTF

clone size: few
J gene: TRBJ1-5
V gene: TRBV20-1
D gene: TRBD1
CDR3 DNA: TGCAGTGCTAGAGGATGGACAGGGGGAAATCAGCCCCAGCATTTT
CDR3 protein: CSARGWTGGNQPQHF

clone size: many
J gene: TRBJ2-3
V gene: TRBV5-1
D gene: .
CDR3 DNA: TGCGCCAGCAGCTTGCTTCGTCCGACCCCGGATACGCAGTATTTT
CDR3 protein: CASSLLRPTPDTQYF

clone size: .
J gene: TRBJ2-3
V gene: TRBV18
D gene: .
CDR3 DNA: TGTGCCAGCTCAGAACGGGTCACGGGTACGCAGTATTTT
CDR3 protein: CASSERVTGTQYF

clone size: few
J gene: TRBJ1-1
V gene: TRBV2
D gene: TRBD1
CDR3 DNA: TGTGCCAGCAGGACGGACAGGGCGAACACTGAAGCTTTCTTT
CDR3 protein: CASRTDRANTEAFF

clone size: .
J gene: TRBJ2-1
V gene: TRBV6-2/TRBV6-3
D gene: .
CDR3 DNA: TGTGCCAGCAGTTACTCGTTGATGCTAGCCTCCCACAATGAGCAGTTCTTC
CDR3 protein: CASSYSLMLASHNEQFF

clone size: .
J gene: TRBJ2-3
V gene: TRBV11-1
D gene: TRBD2
CDR3 DNA: TGTGCCAGCAACCTCTTAATAGGGACTAGCGGACCCCCGGATACGCAGTATTTT
CDR3 protein: CASNLLIGTSGPPDTQYF

clone size: few
J gene: TRBJ2-5
V gene: TRBV5-1
D gene: .
CDR3 DNA: TGCGCCAGCAGCGGGGGGGCGCGGAAAGAGACCCAGTACTTC
CDR3 protein: CASSGGARKETQYF

clone size: few
J gene: TRBJ1-2
V gene: TRBV14
D gene: .
CDR3 DNA: TGTGCCAGCAGCTTGCACGGATATGGCTACACCTTC
CDR3 protein: CASSLHGYGYTF

clone size: few
J gene: TRBJ1-5
V gene: TRBV3-1
D gene: .
CDR3 DNA: TGTGCCAGCAGCCATCGGAATCAGCCCCAGCATTTT
CDR3 protein: CASSHRNQPQHF

clone size: .
J gene: TRBJ2-5
V gene: TRBV5-1
D gene: TRBD1
CDR3 DNA: TGCGCCAGCAGCAGGGGGACAGCACAAGAGACCCAGTACTTC
CDR3 protein: CASSRGTAQETQYF

clone size: many
J gene: TRBJ1-1
V gene: TRBV5-1
D gene: TRBD1
CDR3 DNA: TGCGCCAGCAGCGGGGGACAGGGGCACGCTGAAGCTTTCTTT
CDR3 protein: CASSGGQGHAEAFF

clone size: few
J gene: TRBJ2-5
V gene: TRBV7-2
D gene: .
CDR3 DNA: TGTGCCAGCAGCTTAGCTAGGACCGAGACCCAGTACTTC
CDR3 protein: CASSLARTETQYF

clone size: .
J gene: TRBJ2-1
V gene: TRBV5-1
D gene: .
CDR3 DNA: TGCGCCAGCAGCCTCCGGGACTCGGGACGGGAGCAGTTCTTC
CDR3 protein: CASSLRDSGREQFF

clone size: .
J gene: TRBJ2-5
V gene: TRBV7-2
D gene: .
CDR3 DNA: TGTGCCAGCAGCTTAATGCAGGGTGGACAGACCCAGTACTTC
CDR3 protein: CASSLMQGGQTQYF

clone size: few
J gene: TRBJ1-6
V gene: TRBV7-2
D gene: .
CDR3 DNA: TGTGCCAGCAGCCCCAGCAGGAATTCACCCCTCCACTTT
CDR3 protein: CASSPSRNSPLHF

clone size: few
J gene: TRBJ2-5
V gene: TRBV7-3
D gene: TRBD1
CDR3 DNA: TGTGCCAGCAGCACGGGACAGGGGGCGGTGGAGACCCAGTACTTC
CDR3 protein: CASSTGQGAVETQYF

clone size: .
J gene: TRBJ2-5
V gene: TRBV20-1
D gene: .
CDR3 DNA: TGCAGTGCCCCCAAAGGGACTTCACTGGGAGAGACCCAGTACTTC
CDR3 protein: CSAPKGTSLGETQYF

clone size: .
J gene: TRBJ2-3
V gene: TRBV10-3
D gene: .
CDR3 DNA: TGTGCCATCAGTGAGTCGAGGGGGGCGCAACGGGATACGCAGTATTTT
CDR3 protein: CAISESRGAQRDTQYF

clone size: .
J gene: TRBJ2-2
V gene: TRBV7-8
D gene: TRBD1
CDR3 DNA: TGTGCCAGCAGCTCTTCTGACAGGGGCGCGAACACCGGGGAGCTGTTTTTT
CDR3 protein: CASSSSDRGANTGELFF

clone size: many
J gene: TRBJ2-7
V gene: TRBV20-1
D gene: .
CDR3 DNA: TGCAGTGCTAGAGACAACCGCAGAGGGACAAATTCCTACGAGCAGTACTTC
CDR3 protein: CSARDNRRGTNSYEQYF

clone size: .
J gene: TRBJ1-4
V gene: TRBV29-1
D gene: TRBD1
CDR3 DNA: TGCAGCGTCCGAACAGGGGGCGAAAAACTGTTTTTT
CDR3 protein: CSVRTGGEKLFF

clone size: .
J gene: TRBJ2-7
V gene: TRBV2
D gene: .
CDR3 DNA: TGTGCCAGCAGAGGGTTGAGGGTTCGGAGTATGGATTACGAGCAGTACTTC
CDR3 protein: CASRGLRVRSMDYEQYF

clone size: .
J gene: TRBJ1-1
V gene: TRBV20-1
D gene: .
CDR3 DNA: TGCAGTGCTATCTTTACCAGGGAGCTACGATCTAGGGCTTTCTTT
CDR3 protein: CSAIFTRELRSRAFF

clone size: few
J gene: TRBJ2-1
V gene: TRBV2
D gene: .
CDR3 DNA: TGTGCCAGCAAGCTAGGGCAGGGGCGCAATGAGCAGTTCTTC
CDR3 protein: CASKLGQGRNEQFF

clone size: .
J gene: TRBJ1-2
V gene: TRBV6-2/TRBV6-3
D gene: .
CDR3 DNA: TGTGCCAGCAATCAGGGAGGGCGCTATGGCTACACCTTC
CDR3 protein: CASNQGGRYGYTF

clone size: many
J gene: TRBJ1-5
V gene: TRBV20-1
D gene: TRBD1
CDR3 DNA: TGCAGTGCTAGAGTGGGTGGGACAGGGAATCAGCCCCAGCATTTT
CDR3 protein: CSARVGGTGNQPQHF

clone size: few
J gene: TRBJ2-1
V gene: TRBV11-2
D gene: .
CDR3 DNA: TGTGCCAGCAGCTTAGATGAGGGGGGGGCATACAATGAGCAGTTCTTC
CDR3 protein: CASSLDEGGAYNEQFF

clone size: .
J gene: TRBJ1-5
V gene: TRBV12-3/TRBV12-4
D gene: TRBD1
CDR3 DNA: TGTGCCAGCAGGACCGGGACAGGGGTTCAGCCCCAGCATTTT
CDR3 protein: CASRTGTGVQPQHF

clone size: many
J gene: TRBJ2-7
V gene: TRBV4-2
D gene: .
CDR3 DNA: TGTGCCAGCAGCCAGGAAGGGACATTTGGTTCCTACGAGCAGTACTTC
CDR3 protein: CASSQEGTFGSYEQYF

clone size: many
J gene: TRBJ1-2
V gene: TRBV5-1
D gene: TRBD1
CDR3 DNA: TGCGCCAGCAGCTTGGCAACCGGGACAGGGGGAAGTGGCTACACCTTC
CDR3 protein: CASSLATGTGGSGYTF

clone size: .
J gene: TRBJ2-3
V gene: TRBV4-1
D gene: TRBD2
CDR3 DNA: TGCGCCAGCAGCCGGACTAGCGGGGCCCCAGATACGCAGTATTTT
CDR3 protein: CASSRTSGAPDTQYF